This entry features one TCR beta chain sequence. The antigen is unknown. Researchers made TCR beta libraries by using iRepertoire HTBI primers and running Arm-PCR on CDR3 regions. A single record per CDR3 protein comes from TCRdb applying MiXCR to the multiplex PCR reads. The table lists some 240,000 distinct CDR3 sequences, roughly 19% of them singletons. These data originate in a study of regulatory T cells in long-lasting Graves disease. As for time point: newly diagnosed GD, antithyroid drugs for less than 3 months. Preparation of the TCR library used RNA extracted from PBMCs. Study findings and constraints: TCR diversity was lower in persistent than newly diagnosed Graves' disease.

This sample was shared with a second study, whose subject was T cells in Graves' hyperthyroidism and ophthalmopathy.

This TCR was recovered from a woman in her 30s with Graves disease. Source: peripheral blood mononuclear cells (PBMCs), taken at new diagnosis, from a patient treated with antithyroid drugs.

The CDR3 spells CSARGERELREQYF. In nucleotides, the CDR3 is TGCAGTGCTAGGGGGGAGCGGGAGTTGAGGGAGCAGTACTTC. The rearrangement uses TRBV20-1 and TRBJ2-7; 8 nucleotides line up with TRBD2. This CDR3 region has 14 residues. The V segment lost 3 bases and the J segment 7 bases; nucleotides outside the gene matches: 11. Germline lookup yields CDR1 DFQATT and CDR2 SNEGSKA (reference sequence).